This is a list of T cell receptor beta chains from one sample in a study of cytomegalovirus exposure and HLA in healthy donors. TCRdb's table, derived via immunoSEQ multiplex PCR, lists solely in-frame clones and lacks some. The table includes fewer than 250,000 clones, around three quarters detected once. Material for sequencing was PBMCs. Receptors were obtained from a woman aged 18-35 years in good health and CMV-seronegative. The CDR3 runs from the conserved cysteine through the conserved F or W. D genes are given only for firm matches. Where a row states a size, it is once, few, many or the class of an expanded clone; other rows omit it.

j_call: TRBJ2-7; v_call: TRBV5-6; clone_size: -; d_call: TRBD1; cdr3_nt: TGTGCCAGCAGCTTTTGGGACAGAAGCTCCTACGAGCAGTACTTC; cdr3_aa: CASSFWDRSSYEQYF
j_call: TRBJ2-4; v_call: TRBV15; clone_size: -; d_call: TRBD2; cdr3_nt: TGTGCCACCAGCAGAGATGGGGGGGAACTAGCCAAAAACATTCAGTACTTC; cdr3_aa: CATSRDGGELAKNIQYF
j_call: TRBJ1-6; v_call: TRBV18; clone_size: once; d_call: -; cdr3_nt: TGTGCCAGCTCCACCGGGACTGACGCAAATTCACCCCTCCACTTT; cdr3_aa: CASSTGTDANSPLHF
j_call: TRBJ2-1; v_call: TRBV9; clone_size: -; d_call: TRBD2; cdr3_nt: TGTGCCAGCAGCGTCCGACGGACTAGCAAGAATGAGCAGTTCTTC; cdr3_aa: CASSVRRTSKNEQFF
j_call: TRBJ1-5; v_call: TRBV19; clone_size: -; d_call: -; cdr3_nt: TGTGCCAGTAGTCCAGGGGTATCAAATCAGCCCCAGCATTTT; cdr3_aa: CASSPGVSNQPQHF
j_call: TRBJ1-5; v_call: TRBV27; clone_size: few; d_call: -; cdr3_nt: TGTGCCAGCAGTACTTATGAGAACAGCAATCAGCCCCAGCATTTT; cdr3_aa: CASSTYENSNQPQHF
j_call: TRBJ2-1; v_call: TRBV4-3; clone_size: -; d_call: TRBD2; cdr3_nt: TGCGCCAGCAGCCAAGATAGCCTAGCGGGAGGATCTAATGAGCAGTTCTTC; cdr3_aa: CASSQDSLAGGSNEQFF
j_call: TRBJ2-2; v_call: TRBV27; clone_size: few; d_call: TRBD1; cdr3_nt: TGTGCCAGCTCTTGGACAGGTTTCACCGGGGAGCTGTTTTTT; cdr3_aa: CASSWTGFTGELFF
j_call: TRBJ2-7; v_call: TRBV5-5; clone_size: -; d_call: TRBD1; cdr3_nt: TGTGCCAGCAGCTTGGGGGGACAGGGCTACGAGCAGTACTTC; cdr3_aa: CASSLGGQGYEQYF
j_call: TRBJ1-4; v_call: TRBV9; clone_size: -; d_call: -; cdr3_nt: TGTGCCAGCAGCCCCCGACAATACCCTAATGAAAAACTGTTTTTT; cdr3_aa: CASSPRQYPNEKLFF
j_call: TRBJ2-7; v_call: TRBV14; clone_size: -; d_call: -; cdr3_nt: TGTGCCAGCAGCCGAAGACAGCGCTACTACGAGCAGTACTTC; cdr3_aa: CASSRRQRYYEQYF
j_call: TRBJ2-7; v_call: TRBV7-6; clone_size: -; d_call: -; cdr3_nt: TGTGCCAGCAGCTTAACAGAGACCTACGAGCAGTACTTC; cdr3_aa: CASSLTETYEQYF
j_call: TRBJ2-7; v_call: TRBV6-5; clone_size: -; d_call: TRBD1; cdr3_nt: TGTGCCAGCAGTCGGGACAGAGACTACGAGCAGTACTTC; cdr3_aa: CASSRDRDYEQYF
j_call: TRBJ2-5; v_call: TRBV5-4; clone_size: few; d_call: TRBD2; cdr3_nt: TGTGCCAGCAGCTTGTTGAGGGGAGGACTAGCGGATGAAGAGACCCAGTACTTC; cdr3_aa: CASSLLRGGLADEETQYF
j_call: TRBJ2-2; v_call: TRBV6-1; clone_size: -; d_call: -; cdr3_nt: TGTGCCAGCAGGCTTGCGATCAACACCGGGGAGCTGTTTTTT; cdr3_aa: CASRLAINTGELFF
j_call: TRBJ1-4; v_call: TRBV27; clone_size: -; d_call: TRBD1; cdr3_nt: TGTGCCAGCAGTTCTTTGGGACAGAGGGGTGAAAAACTGTTTTTT; cdr3_aa: CASSSLGQRGEKLFF
j_call: TRBJ2-7; v_call: TRBV5-1; clone_size: -; d_call: TRBD1; cdr3_nt: TGCGCCAGCAGCTTGGGCCAGGGGGCCTACGAGCAGTACTTC; cdr3_aa: CASSLGQGAYEQYF
j_call: TRBJ1-1; v_call: TRBV10-1; clone_size: few; d_call: -; cdr3_nt: TGCGCCAGCAGTGGGGACACAAAATCCACTGAAGCTTTCTTT; cdr3_aa: CASSGDTKSTEAFF
j_call: TRBJ1-5; v_call: TRBV28; clone_size: few; d_call: -; cdr3_nt: TGTGCCAGCAGTCCGGATCCGGGACACCGGGGAGATCAGCCCCAGCATTTT; cdr3_aa: CASSPDPGHRGDQPQHF
j_call: TRBJ1-1; v_call: TRBV5-1; clone_size: -; d_call: -; cdr3_nt: TGCGCCAGCAACTTGGAACTTCAGGGTTTTGGTCCTTCGAAGTTGAACACTGAAGCTTTCTTT; cdr3_aa: CASNLELQGFGPSKLNTEAFF
j_call: TRBJ2-1; v_call: TRBV4-3; clone_size: once; d_call: TRBD2; cdr3_nt: TGCGCCAGCAGCCAAGCGGCGGGAGGGCCGTTCAATGAGCAGTTCTTC; cdr3_aa: CASSQAAGGPFNEQFF
j_call: TRBJ1-5; v_call: TRBV2; clone_size: -; d_call: -; cdr3_nt: TGTGCCAGCACTAGGGGGAATCAGCCCCAGCATTTT; cdr3_aa: CASTRGNQPQHF
j_call: TRBJ2-6; v_call: TRBV15; clone_size: -; d_call: -; cdr3_nt: TGTGCCACCCACGGGCAAGGGAGGTCTGGGGCCAACGTCCTGACTTTC; cdr3_aa: CATHGQGRSGANVLTF
j_call: TRBJ2-1; v_call: TRBV9; clone_size: -; d_call: TRBD2; cdr3_nt: TGTGCCAGCACCCTCGAAGGACTAGCGGCCGATGAGCAGTTCTTC; cdr3_aa: CASTLEGLAADEQFF
j_call: TRBJ1-2; v_call: TRBV6-4; clone_size: -; d_call: TRBD1; cdr3_nt: TGTGCCAGCAGTCCGGAGACAGGGGGCCTCTATGGCTACACCTTC; cdr3_aa: CASSPETGGLYGYTF
j_call: TRBJ2-5; v_call: TRBV7-9; clone_size: once; d_call: -; cdr3_nt: TGTGCCAGCAGCTTAGTTGAGGTGGTGGAGACCCAGTACTTC; cdr3_aa: CASSLVEVVETQYF
j_call: TRBJ2-7; v_call: TRBV5-6; clone_size: -; d_call: -; cdr3_nt: TGTGCCAGCACATCAGTAGCAAACCTTTACGAGCAGTACTTC; cdr3_aa: CASTSVANLYEQYF
j_call: TRBJ1-3; v_call: TRBV19; clone_size: -; d_call: TRBD1; cdr3_nt: TGTGCCAGTAGAGACAGGGACTCTGGAAACACCATATATTTT; cdr3_aa: CASRDRDSGNTIYF
j_call: TRBJ2-2; v_call: TRBV5-4; clone_size: -; d_call: TRBD2; cdr3_nt: TGTGCCAGCAGCCTCGGACTAGCGGGAGTCACCGGGGAGCTGTTTTTT; cdr3_aa: CASSLGLAGVTGELFF
j_call: TRBJ2-7; v_call: TRBV9; clone_size: -; d_call: -; cdr3_nt: TGTGCCAGCAGCGACGCCACTCTACTTAAGCAGTACTTC; cdr3_aa: CASSDATLLKQYF
j_call: TRBJ2-6; v_call: TRBV19; clone_size: -; d_call: -; cdr3_nt: TGTGCCAGTAGTCTCCGGGACTCCGACTCTGGGGCCAACGTCCTGACTTTC; cdr3_aa: CASSLRDSDSGANVLTF